A single T cell receptor beta chain is shown here with its context. One Seattle source followed patients from active infection through their disease course. CDR1 KGHSH and CDR2 LQKENI come from the germline V gene. V shed 2 bases, J shed 0 bases, and the junction held 4 bases outside the gene matches. This CDR3 is 16 amino acids long. The data are from a study of blood T cell repertoires in COVID-19. The overall study: T cells, B-cell-depleted T cells, or PBMCs supplied cDNA or gDNA.

In the authors' workflow: The assay estimated nucleated cells by amplifying reference gene primers. The data were produced by immunoSEQ multiplex PCR, yet TCRdb's version contains in-frame clones alone and is incomplete. V, J and clone size are taken as reported in that table, and D and trimming were inferred from the DNA itself. This table has some 450,000 clones, more than 70% appearing once. The source is a woman aged 50 to 65 with COVID-19, enrolled during active disease. The sequenced sample consisted of peripheral blood. V is TRBV18 and J is TRBJ1-3, with 7 positions matching TRBD1. The CDR3 here is CASSPDRVGSGNTIYF. In DNA, the CDR3 is TGTGCCAGCTCACCAGACAGGGTCGGCTCTGGAAACACCATATATTTT. Together with reference TRBV18 and TRBJ1-3, the CDR3 gives the full variable domain: NAGVMQNPRHLVRRRGQEARLRCSPMKGHSHVYWYRQLPEEGLKFMVYLQKENIIDESGMPKERFSAEFPKEGPSILRIQQVVRGDSAAYFCASSPDRVGSGNTIYFGEGSWLTVV.